Listed here are 9 T cell receptor beta chains from one sample, sequenced in a study of cytomegalovirus exposure and HLA in healthy donors. PCR used 60 Vbeta primers and 13 Jbeta primers. The data were produced by immunoSEQ multiplex PCR, yet TCRdb's version contains in-frame clones alone and is incomplete. The data show fewer than 250,000 clones, about 78% seen once. Sequenced: PBMCs. The receptor source for this set is a male donor in good health and CMV-seronegative.

This chain uses TRBV11-2 with TRBJ2-7; the D gene is possibly TRBD2 (6 bases). The V and J ends lost 1 base and 0 bases respectively, with 13 bases between them. The germline V gene has CDR1 SGHAT and CDR2 FQNNGV. The CDR3 consists of 16 residues. This chain's CDR3 is CASSLGPSASSYEQYF. The CDR3 DNA reads TGTGCCAGCAGCTTAGGTCCTAGCGCGAGCTCCTACGAGCAGTACTTC.

The chain has TRBV6-5 and TRBJ1-2; possible D gene TRBD1, 6 bases. Germline V gives CDR1 MNHEY, CDR2 SVGAGI. The V end was cut by 5 bases, the J end by 8 bases, with 15 bases between. The CDR3 is 13 residues long. The CDR3 reads CASSPKGGVGYTF. The CDR3 DNA reads as TGTGCCAGCAGTCCAAAGGGGGGGGTCGGCTACACCTTC.

The CDR3 bases are TGTGCCAGCAGTTTTATGGCAGGGGAAGGCGAGCAGTACTTC. This translates into CASSFMAGEGEQYF. The chain combines TRBV27 with TRBJ2-5; tentative D call: TRBD1 (6 bases). The J call could be wrong; TRBJ2-7 is a better fit for the DNA end. CDR1 is MNHEY and CDR2 is SMNVEV in the germline V gene (reference sequence). This CDR3 is 14 amino acids long.

The rearrangement links TRBV29-1 to TRBJ2-3; TRBD2 agrees at 8 bases. Germline assignment: CDR1 SQVTM and CDR2 ANQGSEA. The CDR3 has 11 amino acids. V dropped 6 bases and J dropped 7; count of bases not matched to a gene: 3. The chain's CDR3 is CSVGLVNTQYF. The DNA for the CDR3 is TGCAGCGTGGGACTAGTCAATACGCAGTATTTT.

This chain links TRBV28 with TRBJ2-7, with D tentatively TRBD1 (5 bases). The germline V gene has CDR1 MDHEN and CDR2 SYDVKM. Trimming shortened V by 1 base and J by 2 bases, and 12 bases separated the two germline ends. CDR3 length: 15 residues. Written as DNA, the CDR3 is TGTGCCAGCAGTTTATCTTCCAGGGCAACCTACGAGCAGTACTTC. The encoded protein is CASSLSSRATYEQYF.

V usage is TRBV10-3 and J usage is TRBJ1-2, with 8 bases matching TRBD1. Germline CDR1 and CDR2: ENHRY and SYGVKD. CDR3 length equals 15 residues. J was trimmed by 8 bases and V by 4 bases; bases with no gene match: 12. The CDR3 nucleotides are TGTGCCATCAGTGGGGTGGCAGGGGGCCCAAAGGGCTACACCTTC. This gives the protein CAISGVAGGPKGYTF.

The chain joins TRBV27 to TRBJ2-3; D unresolved. V was cut by 2 bases and J by 3 bases, with 15 bases left in between. The V gene's germline CDR1 is MNHEY and CDR2 SMNVEV (reference sequence). The CDR3 is 16 residues long. CDR3 in DNA: TGTGCCAGCAGTTTAATGATTAGCTCGGGTACAGATACGCAGTATTTT. It encodes CASSLMISSGTDTQYF.

Remarks on this clone: Other DNA variants within this sample encode the same CDR3. The chain links TRBV29-1 to TRBJ1-2, with unresolved D. Trimming left V 7 bases short and J 5 bases short, with 11 bases between. Germline CDR1 and CDR2: SQVTM and ANQGSEA. The CDR3 covers 11 residues. CDR3 nucleotides: TGCAGCGGCGGAGGGCAATATGGCTACACCTTC. It specifies CSGGGQYGYTF.

The gene calls are TRBV10-1 and TRBJ1-1; maybe TRBD1 (5 bases). Germline CDR1 WNHNN, CDR2 SYGVQD (reference sequence). CDR3 size: 13 residues. Trimming took 6 bases from V and 1 from J, leaving 9 bases between them. CDR3 sequence (DNA): TGCGCCAGCAGCGGGCAGGGGAACACTGAAGCTTTCTTT. This translates into CASSGQGNTEAFF.